This T cell receptor (beta chain) was profiled in a study of Ad26.COV2.S vaccination and SARS-CoV-2 variants (dated by TCRdb to about 2021). Looking at the study overall: Vaccine-arm donors came from COV1001, a multicentre, randomized, double-blind, placebo-controlled phase I-IIa trial of Ad26.COV2.S in healthy adults. Investigators did not know the trial group allocation while performing experiments and assessing outcomes. TCRbeta repertoire sequencing served as the tool for gauging how specific and how broad the SARS-CoV-2-reactive T cell receptors were following Ad26.COV2.S vaccination. Dosing of Ad26.COV2.S was intramuscular, at either 5x10^10 or 1x10^11 viral particles, delivered as one shot or as two shots spaced 56 days apart. The TCR-sequenced set comprised around 30 samples: some 20 Ad26.COV2.S vaccine recipients, 5 placebo recipients and 8 SARS-CoV-2 convalescent individuals. Trial participants were randomized into five groups of five, in which low-dose or high-dose Ad26.COV2.S was given once or twice, or placebo was given on both occasions. Results and caveats for the whole study, not just this receptor: It was noted by the authors that total T cell responses may have been underestimated by the TCR breadth and depth analyses. After vaccination, spike-specific CD8+ and CD4+ T cell responses were reported to show substantial breadth. Non-spike TCR breadth was comparable between vaccine and placebo recipients, consistent with the vaccine containing only spike. Spike-specific TCR breadth was higher in Ad26.COV2.S recipients than in placebo recipients (P = 0.0014). The study was not powered to compare responses between vaccine doses or regimens.

Reading from cysteine to phenylalanine, the CDR3 counts 13 amino acids. CDR3 DNA only is kept here, 39 bases in frame from base 1. The germline V gene encodes CDR1 SQVTM and CDR2 ANQGSEA. V was cut back by 4 bases and J by 3 bases, leaving a gap of 12 bases between them. Regarding this clone: Its recognized antigen is unknown. No base-level quality is on record; no much larger clone is a single base apart.

The immunoSEQ Assay was used to sequence TCRbeta CDR3 regions. After extraction, genomic DNA underwent amplification by bias-controlled multiplex PCR, followed by high-throughput sequencing. On the study's bioinformatics: Collapsing and filtering of sequences were performed to quantify the absolute abundance of each unique TCRbeta CDR3 region. Usable DNA was measured by amplifying reference genes present in all nucleated cells, and TCRbeta template counts were normalized to that usable DNA to estimate T cell fraction. Repertoire TCRs were annotated as SARS-CoV-2-specific by exact matching of V gene, CDR3 amino acid sequence and J gene to a known reactive TCR set. MIRA supplied the reference SARS-CoV-2 TCR set, which was filtered for enrichment in COVID-19-positive ImmuneCODE repertoires so that public or cross-reactive TCRs were removed. Based on the MIRA antigens, annotated TCRs were further analysed at the level of specific ORF or position within ORF. Breadth was defined as annotated unique rearrangements over total unique productive rearrangements; depth was the summed frequency of those rearrangements. Group comparisons of TCR breadth used two-sided Wilcoxon rank-sum tests. This immuneACCESS table, as held by TCRdb, lists in-frame sequences with V and J called but not all clones. Of the missing ones, under half trace to an unresolved V gene in checked studies; the others have no known cause. V, J and clone size reflect that table, while D and trimming were determined from the DNA. For this sample there are around 400,000 clones; over 75% appear just once. The top ten clonotypes cover about 12% of the sample.

According to the study, the label for this sample's treatment or condition signals: about 20 received Ad26.COV2.S at low or high dose, single or two shots; about 5 received placebo; per-sample allocation not given. Repertoires of vaccine and placebo recipients were sequenced from samples taken on day 63 after the first injection. Cohort 1b enrolled about two dozen adults aged 18-55 years at a single site in Boston, USA, between 29 July and 7 August 2020. As a vaccine, Ad26.COV2.S was a replication-incompetent adenovirus type 26 vector that expressed a prefusion-stabilized SARS-CoV-2 spike protein derived from the original Wuhan strain.

Recombination joined TRBV29-1 with TRBJ1-1; the D segment could be TRBD1, given 5 matching bases. This TCR derives from a person aged 18-65 years who received the Ad26.COV2.S COVID-19 vaccine or a placebo. The sample in question was peripheral blood, obtained in a trial of Ad26.COV2.S vaccine versus placebo. The DNA sequence is given as TGCAGCGTTGGTGGGGACTTCTACACTGAAGCTTTCTTT. Translation gives CSVGGDFYTEAFF.